These 16 T cell receptor beta chains came from one sample sequenced in a study of somatic mutations in cytotoxic T cells in rheumatoid arthritis. Assay used: immunoSEQ multiplex PCR; TCRdb lists only in-frame clones, some missing. The sample contains 13,000 or so clones, over 70% of which appear only once. The sample taken for sequencing was CD8+ T cells sorted from blood. The receptors originated from an adult with rheumatoid arthritis.

The V call is TRBV6-5, the J call TRBJ1-6, with D uncertain. The length of the CDR3 is 13 residues. The germline gives CDR1 MNHEY, CDR2 SVGAGI. Trimming left V 3 bases short and J 10 bases short, with 10 bases between. CDR3 coding DNA: TGTGCCAGCAGTTATAACGGCTGGTCACCCCTCCACTTT. Translation: CASSYNGWSPLHF.

J is TRBJ2-1 and V is TRBV6-6; 8 positions match TRBD2. Germline V gene data show CDR1 as MNHNY and CDR2 as SVGAGI (reference sequence). The trim removed 2 bases at V and 4 bases at J, leaving 7 bases unmatched. The CDR3 extends over 16 amino acids. This chain's CDR3 is CASSYPPSSGYNEQFF. Here the CDR3 DNA reads TGTGCCAGCAGTTACCCTCCGTCTAGCGGGTACAATGAGCAGTTCTTC.

The chain links TRBV5-6 to TRBJ1-1; D is undetermined. The V end was cut by 6 bases, the J end by 0 bases, with 15 bases between. Germline CDR1 is SGHDT and CDR2 is YYEEEE. The CDR3 consists of 15 residues. For the CDR3, the DNA is TGTGCCAGCACGCGAAGGGAGATGGTGAACACTGAAGCTTTCTTT. Its translation is CASTRREMVNTEAFF.

The chain couples TRBV7-9 to TRBJ1-2; D gene unclear. Germline V lookup: CDR1 SEHNR, CDR2 FQNEAQ (reference sequence). There are 14 residues in the CDR3. V shed 1 base and J shed 2 bases, with 8 bases lying between them. CDR3 protein: CASSLVGGNYGYTF. The CDR3 nucleotides are TGTGCCAGCAGCTTAGTGGGCGGGAACTATGGCTACACCTTC.

The CDR3 DNA reads TGCGCCAGCAGCCCTGGACTTCGACGGTCCTACAATGAGCAGTTCTTC. This codes for CASSPGLRRSYNEQFF. The chain is built from TRBV4-1 and TRBJ2-1, with D possibly being TRBD2 (5 bases). This CDR3 comprises 16 residues. V shed 4 bases and J shed 1 base, with 14 bases lying between them. CDR1 is MGHRA, CDR2 YSYEKL, per germline.

V is TRBV5-1 and J is TRBJ1-1, with TRBD1 as a possible D gene (6 bases). Trimming cost V 4 bases and J 5 bases, with 6 bases left between them. Germline V gene lookup returns CDR1 SGHRS and CDR2 YFSETQ. There are 11 residues in the CDR3. The CDR3 sequence: CASSRGTEAFF. The CDR3 DNA sequence: TGCGCCAGCAGCAGGGGGACTGAAGCTTTCTTT.

The CDR3 loop is CASSRQGGQPQHF. The DNA of the CDR3 is TGTGCCAGCAGCCGCCAGGGGGGACAGCCCCAGCATTTT. This chain joins TRBV5-4 and TRBJ1-5; TRBD1 matches 7 bases. V trimming: 4 bases; J trimming: 7 bases; junction bases outside the gene matches: 5. CDR1 and CDR2 (germline): SGHNT, YYREEE (reference sequence). The length of the CDR3 is 13 residues.

V is TRBV25-1 and J is TRBJ2-6; the D is unclear. The CDR3 spans 12 residues. V lost 9 bases to trimming and J lost 2 bases, with 5 bases between them. The germline CDR1 and CDR2 sequences are MGHDK and SYGVNS. CDR3 sequence reads: CASQAGANVLTF. For the CDR3, the DNA is TGTGCCAGTCAAGCTGGGGCCAACGTCCTGACTTTC.

The chain links TRBV9 to TRBJ1-3, with D uncertain. Per germline, CDR1 SGDLS and CDR2 YYNGEE. The V end lost 3 bases, the J end lost 4 bases, and 14 bases lay between the germline ends. The CDR3 contains 15 residues. CDR3 in DNA: TGTGCCAGCAGCGAAAGACCTGCGGCAGGAAACACCATATATTTT. Translated: CASSERPAAGNTIYF.

The rearrangement uses TRBV4-1 and TRBJ2-3; D is ambiguous. Trimming pared 8 bases from V and 4 bases from J, leaving 10 bases between. The length of the CDR3 is 12 residues. The germline V gene has CDR1 MGHRA and CDR2 YSYEKL. CDR3 DNA sequence: TGCGCCAGCCTTGGCGAGGCAGATACGCAGTATTTT. It encodes CASLGEADTQYF.

Only one count was recorded for this clone. The V gene is TRBV5-1, the J gene TRBJ2-1; 14 positions agree with TRBD2. This CDR3 contains 17 residues. Germline lookup yields CDR1 SGHRS and CDR2 YFSETQ. V shed 4 bases, J shed 0 bases, and the junction held 3 bases outside the gene matches. CDR3 DNA: TGCGCCAGCAGCATCGGGACTAGCGGGAGCTCCTACAATGAGCAGTTCTTC. Translated: CASSIGTSGSSYNEQFF.

This chain connects TRBV9 to TRBJ2-1; maybe TRBD2 (5 bases). Trimming pared 0 bases from V and 7 bases from J, leaving 14 bases between. The CDR3 length is 15 residues. The germline CDR1 and CDR2 sequences are SGDLS and YYNGEE. The CDR3 is CASSVAGIAVNEQFF. For the CDR3, the DNA is TGTGCCAGCAGCGTAGCCGGGATCGCGGTGAATGAGCAGTTCTTC.

The V and J genes are TRBV4-1 and TRBJ2-2; no reliable D call. Germline V gene data show CDR1 as MGHRA and CDR2 as YSYEKL. The V and J ends lost 3 bases and 7 bases respectively, with 6 bases between them. The CDR3 runs 12 residues. CDR3 loop: CASSQMYGELFF. For the CDR3, the DNA is TGCGCCAGCAGCCAGATGTACGGGGAGCTGTTTTTT.

This chain connects TRBV15 to TRBJ2-3; 11 bases line up with TRBD2. The trim removed 7 bases at V and 1 base at J, leaving 16 bases unmatched. This CDR3 has 19 residues. Germline V CDR1 and CDR2: LNHNV, YYDKDF (reference sequence). CDR3 sequence (DNA): TGTGCCACCACCGCTCTTTTAGCGGGAGGGCCGGGGGGCACAGATACGCAGTATTTT. Its translation is CATTALLAGGPGGTDTQYF. The variable domain in full, completed from reference TRBV15 and TRBJ2-3, reads DAMVIQNPRYQVTQFGKPVTLSCSQTLNHNVMYWYQQKSSQAPKLLFHYYDKDFNNEADTPDNFQSRRPNTSFCFLDIRSPGLGDTAMYLCATTALLAGGPGGTDTQYFGPGTRLTVL.

The genes are TRBV6-5 and TRBJ2-7; no firm D call. This CDR3 spans 14 amino acids. Per the germline V gene, CDR1 is MNHEY and CDR2 is SVGAGI. V shed 0 bases and J shed 5 bases, with 11 bases lying between them. CDR3 loop: CASSYSGRLDEQYF. The CDR3 DNA follows: TGTGCCAGCAGTTACTCCGGACGGCTGGACGAGCAGTACTTC.

This clone has only a few counts. This sequence joins TRBV10-2 and TRBJ2-2; D ambiguous. Germline V gene sequence: CDR1 WSHSY, CDR2 SAAADI. The length of the CDR3 is 13 residues. Trimming removed 7 bases from V and 4 bases from J, with 10 bases in between. DNA for the CDR3: TGCGCCAGCACCCCGCGTGTCACCGGGGAGCTGTTTTTT. Its protein product is CASTPRVTGELFF.